One and the same sample provided the 9 T cell receptor beta chains below, sequenced in a study of blood T cell repertoires in COVID-19. Generated by immunoSEQ multiplex PCR, the TCRdb table keeps only in-frame clones and is missing some. The sample gives 25,000 to 35,000 clones, 70% to 90% of which show up once; roughly 10% is in the top ten. The sequencing input was peripheral blood. The receptor source for this set is a human donor in a cohort sampled during active COVID-19.

This clone was seen just once. The chain couples TRBV10-3 to TRBJ1-2, with 7 bases aligning to TRBD1. The germline CDR1 and CDR2 sequences are ENHRY and SYGVKD. V lost 10 bases, J lost 5 bases, and 10 bases stayed unmatched. CDR3 length: 13 residues. The CDR3 loop is CATSDRVGYGYTF. As DNA, the CDR3 is TGTGCCACCTCAGACAGGGTTGGGTATGGCTACACCTTC.

The J gene is TRBJ2-3, the V gene TRBV5-4, with a tentative D call TRBD2 (6 bases). With 0 bases removed from V and 3 bases from J, the gap between germline ends came to 14 bases. Germline V gene sequence: CDR1 SGHNT, CDR2 YYREEE (reference sequence). The CDR3 totals 16 residues. The CDR3 here is CASSLAAAGRTDTQYF. The CDR3 DNA follows: TGTGCCAGCAGCTTGGCCGCGGCAGGGAGGACAGATACGCAGTATTTT.

The rearrangement links TRBV4-2 to TRBJ1-3; D is unresolved. Germline V gives CDR1 LGHNA, CDR2 YNFKEQ. This CDR3 comprises 17 residues. V lost 4 bases and J lost 0, with 16 bases in between. The DNA of the CDR3 is TGTGCCAGCAGCCGACCAAGCCGGGTCGTCTCTGGAAACACCATATATTTT. It is translated as CASSRPSRVVSGNTIYF.

V usage is TRBV30 and J usage is TRBJ2-5; D might be TRBD2 (6 bases). Germline-derived CDR1 and CDR2 are GTSNPN and SVGIG (reference sequence). V lost 3 bases, J lost 5 bases, and 13 bases lay in between. This CDR3 region has 13 residues. CDR3 sequence reads: CAWRVGAGETQYF. The CDR3, as DNA: TGTGCCTGGAGGGTCGGGGCGGGGGAGACCCAGTACTTC.

This sequence joins TRBV19 and TRBJ2-1; 7 bases line up with TRBD1. CDR3 length: 14 amino acids. V lost 6 bases, J lost 3 bases, and 5 bases stayed unmatched. The germline gives CDR1 LNHDA, CDR2 SQIVND (reference sequence). CDR3 region: CASSDRVNYNEQFF. The CDR3 DNA sequence: TGTGCCAGTAGCGACAGGGTCAACTACAATGAGCAGTTCTTC.

V usage is TRBV28 and J usage is TRBJ1-5; D is unresolved. In germline, CDR1 is MDHEN, CDR2 SYDVKM. The CDR3 has 13 amino acids. The V and J ends lost 3 bases and 0 bases respectively, with 3 bases between them. The CDR3 DNA sequence: TGTGCCAGCAGTTTGCGTAGCAATCAGCCCCAGCATTTT. Translating it yields CASSLRSNQPQHF.

This chain uses TRBV29-1 with TRBJ2-7; 7 positions match TRBD2. The V and J ends lost 6 bases and 0 bases, in that order; junction bases with no gene match: 5. Germline V lookup: CDR1 SQVTM, CDR2 ANQGSEA. The CDR3 is 13 amino acids. The DNA of the CDR3 is TGCAGCGTCACAGGCGGGAGCTCCTACGAGCAGTACTTC. Its protein product is CSVTGGSSYEQYF.

V gene TRBV6-1 combines with J gene TRBJ2-1, with 9 bases matching TRBD1. The junction had 16 bases not matched to a gene; V was cut back by 4 bases and J by 0 bases. The CDR3 is made up of 20 amino acids. Per germline, CDR1 MNHNS and CDR2 SASEGT. CDR3 DNA: TGTGCCAGCAGTGTCGCGGCGGACAGGGGCTCACTTAGCTCCTACAATGAGCAGTTCTTC. Its protein is CASSVAADRGSLSSYNEQFF.

The genes are TRBV7-2 and TRBJ2-7, with TRBD2 matching over 11 bases. J lost 2 bases, V lost 5 bases, and 5 bases had no gene match. CDR3 length: 15 residues. Germline V gives CDR1 SGHTA, CDR2 FQGNSA. CDR3 sequence reads: CASSPRLAGPYEQYF. CDR3 DNA: TGTGCCAGCAGCCCTCGACTAGCGGGACCCTACGAGCAGTACTTC.